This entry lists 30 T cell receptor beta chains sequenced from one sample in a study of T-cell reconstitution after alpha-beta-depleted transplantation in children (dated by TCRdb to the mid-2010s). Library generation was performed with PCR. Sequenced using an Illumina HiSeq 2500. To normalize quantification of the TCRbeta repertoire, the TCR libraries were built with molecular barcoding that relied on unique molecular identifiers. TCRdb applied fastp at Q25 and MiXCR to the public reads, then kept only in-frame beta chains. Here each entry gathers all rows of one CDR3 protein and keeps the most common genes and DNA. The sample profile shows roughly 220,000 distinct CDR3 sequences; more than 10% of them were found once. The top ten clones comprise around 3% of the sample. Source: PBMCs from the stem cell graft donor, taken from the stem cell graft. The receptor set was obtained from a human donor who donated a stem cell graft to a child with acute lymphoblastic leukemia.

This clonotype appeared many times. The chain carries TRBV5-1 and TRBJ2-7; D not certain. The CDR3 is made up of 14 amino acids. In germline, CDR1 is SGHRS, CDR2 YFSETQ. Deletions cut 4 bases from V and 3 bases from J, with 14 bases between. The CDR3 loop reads CASSVGPDRYEQYF. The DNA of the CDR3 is TGCGCCAGCAGCGTCGGGCCGGACCGCTACGAGCAGTACTTC.

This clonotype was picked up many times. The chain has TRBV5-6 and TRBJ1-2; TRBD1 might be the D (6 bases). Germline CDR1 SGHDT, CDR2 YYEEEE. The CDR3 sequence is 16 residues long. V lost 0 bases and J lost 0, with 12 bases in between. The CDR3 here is CASSLEGDRTNYGYTF. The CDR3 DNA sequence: TGTGCCAGCAGCTTGGAAGGCGACAGGACTAACTATGGCTACACCTTC.

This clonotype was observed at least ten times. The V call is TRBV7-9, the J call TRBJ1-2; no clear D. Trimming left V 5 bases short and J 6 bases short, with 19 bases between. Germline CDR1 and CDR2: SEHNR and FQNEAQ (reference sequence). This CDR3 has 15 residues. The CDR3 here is CASSIPRPRADGYTF. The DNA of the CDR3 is TGTGCCAGCAGCATCCCCCGACCCCGAGCGGATGGCTACACCTTC.

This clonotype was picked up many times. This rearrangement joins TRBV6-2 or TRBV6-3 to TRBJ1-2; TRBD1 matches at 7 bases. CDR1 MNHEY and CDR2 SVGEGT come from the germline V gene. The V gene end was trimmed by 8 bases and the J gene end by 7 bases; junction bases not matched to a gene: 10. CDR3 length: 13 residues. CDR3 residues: CASGDRAFFGYTF. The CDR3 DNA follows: TGTGCCAGCGGCGACAGGGCTTTCTTTGGCTACACCTTC.

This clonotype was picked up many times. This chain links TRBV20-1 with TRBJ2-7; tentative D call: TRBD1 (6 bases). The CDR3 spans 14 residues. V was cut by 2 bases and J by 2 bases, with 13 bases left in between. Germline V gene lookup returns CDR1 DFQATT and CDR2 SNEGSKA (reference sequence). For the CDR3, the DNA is TGCAGTGCTAGATCAGCCAGGACAGCCTACGAGCAGTACTTC. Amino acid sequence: CSARSARTAYEQYF.

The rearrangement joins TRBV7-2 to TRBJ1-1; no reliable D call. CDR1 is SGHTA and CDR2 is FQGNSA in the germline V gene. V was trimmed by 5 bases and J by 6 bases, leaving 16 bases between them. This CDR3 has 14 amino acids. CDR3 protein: CASSAIITGSEAFF. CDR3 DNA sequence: TGTGCCAGCAGCGCGATCATTACGGGCTCTGAAGCTTTCTTT.

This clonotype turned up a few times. This CDR3 is CATSRDREGRHEQYF. The CDR3 DNA reads TGTGCCACCAGCAGAGATCGGGAGGGACGCCACGAGCAGTACTTC. The chain joins TRBV15 to TRBJ2-7; TRBD2 aligns across 8 bases. The CDR3 has 15 amino acids. CDR1 LNHNV and CDR2 YYDKDF come from the germline V gene (reference sequence). V shed 0 bases, J shed 5 bases, and the junction held 6 bases outside the gene matches.

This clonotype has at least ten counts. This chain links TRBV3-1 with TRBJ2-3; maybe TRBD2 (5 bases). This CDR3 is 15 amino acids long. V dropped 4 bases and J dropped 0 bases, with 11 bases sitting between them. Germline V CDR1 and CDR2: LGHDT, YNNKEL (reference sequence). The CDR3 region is CASSPRSASTDTQYF. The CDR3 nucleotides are TGTGCCAGCAGCCCCCGTAGCGCCAGCACAGATACGCAGTATTTT.

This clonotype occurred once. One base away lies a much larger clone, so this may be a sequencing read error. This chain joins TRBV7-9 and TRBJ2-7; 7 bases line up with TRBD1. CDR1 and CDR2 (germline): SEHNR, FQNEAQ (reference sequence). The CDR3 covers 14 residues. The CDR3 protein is CANSRTGFSYEQYF. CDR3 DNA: TGTGCCAACAGCCGGACAGGCTTCTCCTACGAGCAGTACTTC. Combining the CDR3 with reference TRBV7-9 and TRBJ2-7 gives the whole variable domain DTGVSQNPRHKITKRGQNVTFRCDPISEHNRLYWYRQTLGQGPEFLTYFQNEAQLEKSRLLSDRFSAERPKGSFSTLEIQRTEQGDSAMYLCANSRTGFSYEQYFGPGTRLTVT.

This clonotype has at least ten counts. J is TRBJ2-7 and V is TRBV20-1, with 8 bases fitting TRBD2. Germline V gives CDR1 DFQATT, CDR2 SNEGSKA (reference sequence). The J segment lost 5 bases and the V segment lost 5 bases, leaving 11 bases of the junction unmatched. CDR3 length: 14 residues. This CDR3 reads CSAAPGLAVHEQYF. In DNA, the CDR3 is TGCAGTGCTGCCCCAGGACTAGCTGTTCACGAGCAGTACTTC.

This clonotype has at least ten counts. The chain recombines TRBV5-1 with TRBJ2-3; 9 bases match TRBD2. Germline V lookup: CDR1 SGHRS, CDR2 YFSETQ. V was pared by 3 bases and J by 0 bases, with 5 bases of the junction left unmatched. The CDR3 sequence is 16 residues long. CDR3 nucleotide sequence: TGCGCCAGCAGCTGGCAGCTAGCGGGAAGCACAGATACGCAGTATTTT. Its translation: CASSWQLAGSTDTQYF.

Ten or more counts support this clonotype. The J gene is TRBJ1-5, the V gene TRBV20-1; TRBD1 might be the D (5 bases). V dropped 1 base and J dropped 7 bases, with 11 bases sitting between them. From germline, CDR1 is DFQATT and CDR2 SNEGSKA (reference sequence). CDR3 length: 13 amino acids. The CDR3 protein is CSARGGREQPQHF. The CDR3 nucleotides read TGCAGTGCTAGAGGGGGCCGGGAACAGCCCCAGCATTTT.

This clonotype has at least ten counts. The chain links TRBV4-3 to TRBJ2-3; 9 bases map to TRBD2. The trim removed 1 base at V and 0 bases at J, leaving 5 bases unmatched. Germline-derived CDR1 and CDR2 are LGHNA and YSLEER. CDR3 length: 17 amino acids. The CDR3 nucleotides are TGCGCCAGCAGCCAAGCGTCTAGCGGGGATAGCACAGATACGCAGTATTTT. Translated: CASSQASSGDSTDTQYF.

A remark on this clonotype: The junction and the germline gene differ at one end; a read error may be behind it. The CDR3 coding sequence is TGTGCCACAAGACAGCGGGCCCGCACAGATACGCAGTATTTC. The encoded protein is CATRQRARTDTQYF. The chain has TRBV12-3 or TRBV12-4 and TRBJ2-3, with D possibly being TRBD2 (6 bases). The CDR3 sequence is 14 residues long.

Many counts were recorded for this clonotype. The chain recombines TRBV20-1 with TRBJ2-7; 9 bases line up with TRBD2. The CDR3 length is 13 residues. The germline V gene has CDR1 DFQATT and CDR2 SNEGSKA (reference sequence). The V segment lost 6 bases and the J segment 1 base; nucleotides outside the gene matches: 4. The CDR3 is CSALAGSSYEQYF. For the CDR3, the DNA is TGCAGTGCACTAGCGGGTTCTTCCTACGAGCAGTACTTC.

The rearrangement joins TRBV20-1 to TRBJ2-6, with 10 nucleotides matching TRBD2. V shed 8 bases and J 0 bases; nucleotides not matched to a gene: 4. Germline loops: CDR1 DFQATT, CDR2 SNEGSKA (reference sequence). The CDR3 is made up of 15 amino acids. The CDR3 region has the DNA TGCAGTAGTAGCGGGAGGCACTCTGGGGCCAACGTCCTGACTTTC. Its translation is CSSSGRHSGANVLTF.

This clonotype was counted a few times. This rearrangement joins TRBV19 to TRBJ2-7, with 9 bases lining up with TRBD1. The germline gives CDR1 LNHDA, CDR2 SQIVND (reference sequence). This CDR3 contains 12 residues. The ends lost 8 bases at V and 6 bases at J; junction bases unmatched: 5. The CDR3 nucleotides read TGTGCCAGTGGGACAGGGAGGCGCGAGCAGTACTTC. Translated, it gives CASGTGRREQYF.

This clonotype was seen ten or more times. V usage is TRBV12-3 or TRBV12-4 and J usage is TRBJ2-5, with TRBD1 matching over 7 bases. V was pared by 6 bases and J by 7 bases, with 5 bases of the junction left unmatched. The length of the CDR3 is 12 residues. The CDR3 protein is CASRQGFGTQYF. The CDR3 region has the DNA TGTGCCAGCAGACAGGGGTTTGGGACCCAGTACTTC.

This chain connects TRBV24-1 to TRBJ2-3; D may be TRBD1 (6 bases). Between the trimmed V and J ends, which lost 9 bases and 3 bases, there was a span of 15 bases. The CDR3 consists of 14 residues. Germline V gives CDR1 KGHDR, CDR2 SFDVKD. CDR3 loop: CATGMSGATDTQYF. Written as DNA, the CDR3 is TGTGCCACCGGTATGTCAGGGGCGACAGATACGCAGTATTTT.

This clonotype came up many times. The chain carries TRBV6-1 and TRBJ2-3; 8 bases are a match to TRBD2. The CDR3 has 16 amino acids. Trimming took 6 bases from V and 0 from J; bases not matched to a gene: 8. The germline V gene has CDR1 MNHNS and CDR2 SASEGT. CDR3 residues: CASSRNSGVSTDTQYF. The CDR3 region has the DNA TGTGCCAGCAGCCGTAATAGCGGGGTCAGCACAGATACGCAGTATTTT.

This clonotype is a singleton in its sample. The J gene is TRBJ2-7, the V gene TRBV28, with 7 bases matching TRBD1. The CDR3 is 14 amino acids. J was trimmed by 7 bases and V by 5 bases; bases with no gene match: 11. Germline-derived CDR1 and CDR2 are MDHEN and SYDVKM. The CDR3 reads CASSLGQALKEQYF. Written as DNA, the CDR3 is TGTGCCAGCAGTCTCGGACAGGCCCTAAAGGAGCAGTACTTC.

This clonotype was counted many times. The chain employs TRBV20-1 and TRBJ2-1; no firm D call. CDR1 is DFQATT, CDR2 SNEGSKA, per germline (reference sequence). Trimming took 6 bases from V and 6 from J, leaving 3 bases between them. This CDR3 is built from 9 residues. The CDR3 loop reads CSASNEQFF. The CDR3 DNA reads TGCAGTGCCTCCAATGAGCAGTTCTTC.

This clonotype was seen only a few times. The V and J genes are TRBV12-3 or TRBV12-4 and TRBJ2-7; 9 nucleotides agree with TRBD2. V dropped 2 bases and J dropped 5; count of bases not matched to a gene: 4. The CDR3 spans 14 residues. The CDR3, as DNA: TGTGCCAGCAGTTTATTTCTAGCGGGGAACGAGCAGTACTTC. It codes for CASSLFLAGNEQYF.

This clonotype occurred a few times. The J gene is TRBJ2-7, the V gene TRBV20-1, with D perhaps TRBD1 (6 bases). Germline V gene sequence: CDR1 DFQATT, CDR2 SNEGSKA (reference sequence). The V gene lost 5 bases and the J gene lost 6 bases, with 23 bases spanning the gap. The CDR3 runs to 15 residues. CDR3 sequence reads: CSAARTDTFEIEQYF. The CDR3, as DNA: TGCAGTGCTGCTAGGACAGACACCTTCGAAATCGAGCAGTACTTC.

CDR3 in DNA: TGTGCCAGCAGAACCGGGACAGGGGGTTCCTACGAGCAGTACTTC. Its translation is CASRTGTGGSYEQYF. The chain has TRBV2 and TRBJ2-7, with 11 bases identical to TRBD1. CDR1 and CDR2 from the germline V gene are SNHLY and FYNNEI. V was clipped by 6 bases and J by 1 base; unmatched bases: 5. The CDR3 is 15 residues long.

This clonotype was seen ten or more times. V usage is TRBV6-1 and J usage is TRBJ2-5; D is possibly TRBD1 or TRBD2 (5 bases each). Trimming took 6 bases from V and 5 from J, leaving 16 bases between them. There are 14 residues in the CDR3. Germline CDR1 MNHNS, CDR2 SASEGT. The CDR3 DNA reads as TGTGCCAGCAGGGCTCCGGGACGAGGGGAGACCCAGTACTTC. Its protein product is CASRAPGRGETQYF.

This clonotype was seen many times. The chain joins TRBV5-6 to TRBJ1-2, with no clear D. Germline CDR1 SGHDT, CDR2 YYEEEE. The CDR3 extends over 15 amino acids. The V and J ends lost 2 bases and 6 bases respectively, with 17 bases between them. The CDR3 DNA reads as TGTGCCAGCAGCTTTCGTAAGGGCATCGTCGATGGCTACACCTTC. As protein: CASSFRKGIVDGYTF.

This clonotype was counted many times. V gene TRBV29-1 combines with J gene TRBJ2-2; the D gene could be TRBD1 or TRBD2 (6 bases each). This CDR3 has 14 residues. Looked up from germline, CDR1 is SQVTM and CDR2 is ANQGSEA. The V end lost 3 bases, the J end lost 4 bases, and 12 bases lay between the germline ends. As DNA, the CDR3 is TGCAGCGTTGACGGGGGCGAAGGCACCGGGGAGCTGTTTTTT. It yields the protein CSVDGGEGTGELFF.

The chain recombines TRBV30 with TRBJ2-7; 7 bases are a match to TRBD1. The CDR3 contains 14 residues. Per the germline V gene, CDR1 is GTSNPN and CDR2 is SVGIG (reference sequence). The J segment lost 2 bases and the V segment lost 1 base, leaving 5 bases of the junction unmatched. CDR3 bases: TGTGCCTGGAGTGGTCGAGACAGGGCCTACGAGCAGTACTTC. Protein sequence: CAWSGRDRAYEQYF.

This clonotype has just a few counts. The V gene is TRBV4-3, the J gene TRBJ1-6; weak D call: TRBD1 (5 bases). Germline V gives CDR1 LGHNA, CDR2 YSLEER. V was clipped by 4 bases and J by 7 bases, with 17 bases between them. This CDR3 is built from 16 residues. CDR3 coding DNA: TGCGCCAGCAGCCCGACCGTTTGGGACGGGAATTCACCCCTCCACTTT. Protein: CASSPTVWDGNSPLHF.